This T cell receptor beta chain came from a study of T-cell reconstitution after alpha-beta-depleted transplantation in children (dated by TCRdb to 2016 to 2018). Broadly, across the study: Using TCR repertoire profiling, the study followed T-cell immune reconstitution in a quantitative way in children after TCRalphabeta/CD19-depleted allogeneic hematopoietic cell transplantation. Study-wide findings and limitations: In some patients, the high TCRbeta diversity seen at day 60 was put down to recipient T cells and intrathymic progenitors that had survived conditioning. The apparently early alphabetaT-cell count recovery about two months after transplant was reportedly dependent on only several hundred rapidly expanded clones derived from non-depleted graft cells. The frequencies of hyperexpanded clones fell over the following months, and after one year, T-cell counts and TCRbeta diversity were mostly attributed to newly produced T cells.

The germline V gene specifies SGHAT as CDR1 and FQNNGV as CDR2. Trimming accounts for 5 bases at V and 2 bases at J, while the number of junction bases matched to no gene is 15. The CDR3 numbers 18 residues from cysteine through phenylalanine. The entry retains the CDR3 DNA only, 54 bases that are in frame from base 1. The receptor library was made with PCR. Sequencing instrument: Illumina HiSeq 2500. TCR libraries were prepared with molecular barcoding, using unique molecular identifiers to normalize TCRbeta repertoire quantification. TCRdb cleaned the public reads at Q25 with fastp, built clones with MiXCR and kept in-frame beta chains. Rows matching on CDR3 protein sequence are summarized as one entry with the most common DNA and genes. This sample is represented by hundreds of thousands of distinct CDR3 sequences; over 10% of them were singletons. The biggest ten clones account for 2.2% of the sample.

The treatment or condition tag for this specimen amounts to: allogeneic hematopoietic cell transplantation with graft depleted of TCRalphabeta T cells and CD19 B cells. The transplant recipients were children given TCRalphabeta/CD19-depleted allogeneic hematopoietic cell grafts. Concerning this clonotype itself: Its antigen has not been determined. Base quality data are lacking; no much larger clone is found one base away.

The sequence links TRBV11-2 to TRBJ2-7; 10 central nucleotides agree with TRBD2. Source: PBMCs, mostly from graft donor cells, taken 360 days after TCRalphabeta/CD19-depleted stem cell transplant. The clonotype comes from a male patient aged 5 to 17 who had a stem cell transplant for acute myeloid leukemia, so the T cells may come from the graft donor. CDR3 region: CASSPQEARTSGTYEQYF. The DNA sequence follows: TGTGCCAGCAGCCCCCAAGAGGCTCGCACTAGCGGGACCTACGAGCAGTACTTC.